These 6 T cell receptor beta chains came from one sample sequenced in a study of T-cell memory formation after mild COVID-19. TCRdb ran MiXCR on the 5' RACE reads and lists one entry per CDR3 protein. The sample holds approximately 150,000 distinct CDR3 sequences, 6% to 6.5% seen once. The sequencing input was PBMCs or a T cell subset sorted from them (not recorded which). These receptors all come from an adult woman who had mild COVID-19 (a few samples of this study predate the infection). Cell type and time point are not known.

This clonotype turned up a few times. One end of the junction varies from germline; a read error may be responsible. V and J are TRBV7-7 and TRBJ2-1, with D maybe TRBD2 (6 bases). Germline CDR1 and CDR2: SSHAT and FNYEAQ (reference sequence). There are 13 residues in the CDR3. The CDR3 loop reads CASSLDWGGEQFF. Here the CDR3 DNA reads TGTGCTAGCAGCCTTGACTGGGGAGGTGAGCAGTTCTTC.

The chain carries TRBV6-2 or TRBV6-3 and TRBJ2-1; 10 nucleotides agree with TRBD2. Germline assignment: CDR1 MNHEY and CDR2 SVGEGT. The CDR3 spans 14 residues. Germline trimming cut 2 bases from V and 7 bases from J; bases unmatched to any gene: 2. In nucleotides, the CDR3 is TGTGCCAGCAGTTACCTAGCGGGAGATAATGAGCAGTTCTTC. Protein: CASSYLAGDNEQFF.

This clonotype was found a few times. This rearrangement joins TRBV9 to TRBJ2-1, with 9 nucleotides matching TRBD1. The germline V gene has CDR1 SGDLS and CDR2 YYNGEE. CDR3 length: 15 residues. Unmatched junction bases numbered 7, after V lost 2 bases and J lost 7 bases. The CDR3 region is CASSVEGQGRNEQFF. CDR3 nucleotides: TGTGCCAGCAGCGTTGAAGGACAGGGGAGAAATGAGCAGTTCTTC.

The rearrangement uses TRBV20-1 and TRBJ1-1; 8 positions match TRBD1. The CDR3 spans 14 residues. The germline V gene encodes CDR1 DFQATT and CDR2 SNEGSKA (reference sequence). Trimming removed 4 bases from V and 5 bases from J; junction bases left unmatched: 9. CDR3 DNA: TGCAGTGCTACCGTGCAGGGGGCGAGTACTGAAGCTTTCTTT. Its protein is CSATVQGASTEAFF.

In its sample, this clonotype was seen many times. CDR3 sequence reads: CASTEKIGSNQPQHF. The CDR3 nucleotides read TGTGCCAGCACTGAAAAAATAGGAAGCAATCAGCCCCAGCATTTT. This chain connects TRBV6-6 to TRBJ1-5; unclear D gene. The germline gives CDR1 MNHNY, CDR2 SVGAGI (reference sequence). This CDR3 spans 15 amino acids. Trimming left V 7 bases short and J 1 base short, with 14 bases between.

The gene calls are TRBV3-1 and TRBJ2-7, with D unresolved. Germline CDR1 and CDR2: LGHDT and YNNKEL (reference sequence). The CDR3 spans 12 residues. V lost 4 bases, J lost 4 bases, and 8 bases lay in between. Written as DNA, the CDR3 is TGTGCCAGCAGCCGAACAGCTTACGAGCAGTACTTC. Translating gives CASSRTAYEQYF.